The entry below describes one T cell receptor (beta chain). What it binds is unknown. The table came from immunoSEQ multiplex PCR; TCRdb's copy has only in-frame clones and leaves some out. Of 200,000 to 250,000 clones detected, approximately 94% appear once; the ten largest clones hold around 1.7%. The data were obtained in a study of T cell responses to AZD1222 COVID-19 vaccine. Trimming took off 5 bases at V and 0 bases at J, with 13 bases between the two ends. The CDR3 has 15 amino acids. CDR1 is MDHEN and CDR2 is SYDVKM in the germline V gene. Study findings and constraints: Baseline testing showed seropositivity in only five to seven AZD1222 recipients. Every sample of the repertoires postdated the peak T cell response. Possibly, clonal diversity was underestimated; donors were largely white British and included more females. Distributed over spike, vaccine-associated CD4 TCRs predominated at 160-218 and 743-854.

The rearrangement links TRBV28 to TRBJ1-1, with D possibly matching TRBD1 (6 bases). The sample was peripheral blood, taken 28 days after the second dose of the MenACWY control vaccine. The receptor was isolated from an adult who received the MenACWY meningococcal vaccine as a control. For the CDR3, the DNA is TGTGCCAGCAGTCTCTGGACAGCAATGAACACTGAAGCTTTCTTT. Translated: CASSLWTAMNTEAFF.